Detailed here is one TCR beta chain. The antigen is unknown. The data were obtained in a study of T-cell memory formation after mild COVID-19. Regarding the study as a whole: Researchers report contracting CD4+ clones mostly in CM and EM, with CD8+ clones in EMRA. There was no confirmation that second-wave clones peaking on day 37 were SARS-CoV-2 specific. Memory cells collected pre-infection included some clones that later responded, suggesting cross-reactive memory joined.

Sample barcodes and UMIs were carried by the TCR alpha and TCR beta cDNA libraries that 5'RACE generated with constant-segment primers. TCRdb reprocessed the 5' RACE reads with MiXCR, giving one entry per CDR3 protein. The repertoire has 350,000 to 450,000 distinct CDR3 sequences, about 20% of them found once; the top ten carry roughly 8.4%. The sequence was collected from an adult woman who had mild COVID-19 (a few samples of this study predate the infection). Cell type and time point are not known. The specimen was PBMCs or a T cell subset sorted from them (not recorded which).

For the CDR3, the DNA is TGTGCCAGCAGCCCCTTGAACCCTGGTGTGGACTATGGCTACACCTTC. Its protein is CASSPLNPGVDYGYTF. This chain links TRBV3-1 with TRBJ1-2; D is unclear. CDR1 LGHDT and CDR2 YNNKEL come from the germline V gene (reference sequence). This CDR3 comprises 16 residues. V shed 4 bases and J shed 3 bases, with 18 bases lying between them.